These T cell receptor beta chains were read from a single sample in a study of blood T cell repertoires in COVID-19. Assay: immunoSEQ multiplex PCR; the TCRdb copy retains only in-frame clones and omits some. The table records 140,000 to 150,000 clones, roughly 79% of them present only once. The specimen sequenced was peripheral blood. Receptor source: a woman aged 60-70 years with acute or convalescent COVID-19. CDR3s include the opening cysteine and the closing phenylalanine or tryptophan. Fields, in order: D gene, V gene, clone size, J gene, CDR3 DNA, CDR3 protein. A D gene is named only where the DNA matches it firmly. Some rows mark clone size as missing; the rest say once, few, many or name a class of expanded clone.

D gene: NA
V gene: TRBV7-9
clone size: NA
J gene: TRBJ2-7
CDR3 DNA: TGTGCCAGCGACCCCGGGACTGAGGCCTCCTACGAGCAGTACTTC
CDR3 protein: CASDPGTEASYEQYF

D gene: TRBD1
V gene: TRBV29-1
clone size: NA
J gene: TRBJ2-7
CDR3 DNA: TGCAGCGTTGCCCCCCTAATCTCCGGGACAGGGGTCGAGCAGTACTTC
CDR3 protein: CSVAPLISGTGVEQYF

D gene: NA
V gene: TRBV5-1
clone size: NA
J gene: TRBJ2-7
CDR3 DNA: TGCGCCAGCAGCATCCCCAGGGGCACCGCCTACGAGCAGTACTTC
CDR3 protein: CASSIPRGTAYEQYF

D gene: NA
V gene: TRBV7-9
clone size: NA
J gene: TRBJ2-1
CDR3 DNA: TGTGCCAGCAGCTTCCCCTTAGCTGGGCAGTTCTTC
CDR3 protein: CASSFPLAGQFF

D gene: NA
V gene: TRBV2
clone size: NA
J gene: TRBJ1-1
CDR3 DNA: TGTGCCAGCGTCAGAAACACTGAAGCTTTCTTT
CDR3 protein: CASVRNTEAFF

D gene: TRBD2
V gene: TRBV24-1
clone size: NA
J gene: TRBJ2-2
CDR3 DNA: TGTGCCACCAGTGACGGGAGGCCCGGCACCGGGGAGCTGTTTTTT
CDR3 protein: CATSDGRPGTGELFF

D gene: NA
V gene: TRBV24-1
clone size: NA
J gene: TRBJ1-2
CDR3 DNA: TGTGCCACCAGAGACAGTTCGGCTAACTATGGCTACACCTTC
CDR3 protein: CATRDSSANYGYTF

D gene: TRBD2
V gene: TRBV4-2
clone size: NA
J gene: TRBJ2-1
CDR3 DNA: TGTGCCAGCAGCCAAGATCCCCTAGCGGGGGAGCAGTTCTTC
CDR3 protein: CASSQDPLAGEQFF

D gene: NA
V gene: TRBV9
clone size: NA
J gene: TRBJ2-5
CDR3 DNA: TGTGCCAGCAGCGCTACAGGGATTAGGGGCGAGACCCAGTACTTC
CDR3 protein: CASSATGIRGETQYF

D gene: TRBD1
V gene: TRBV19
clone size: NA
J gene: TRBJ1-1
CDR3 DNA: TGTGCCAGTAGTATAGATGGACAGGGGGCGCAAGCTTTCTTT
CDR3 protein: CASSIDGQGAQAFF

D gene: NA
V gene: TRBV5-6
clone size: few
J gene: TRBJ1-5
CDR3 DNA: TGTGCCAGCAGCTTAGGAAGAGGGCCTCAGAAGTCCCAGCATTTT
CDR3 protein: CASSLGRGPQKSQHF

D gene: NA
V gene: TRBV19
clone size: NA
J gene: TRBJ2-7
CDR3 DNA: TGTGCCAGTAGTGTGACCCCGAGGCCCTACGAGCAGTACTTC
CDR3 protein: CASSVTPRPYEQYF

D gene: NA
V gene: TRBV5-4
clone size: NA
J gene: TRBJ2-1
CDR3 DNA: TGTGCCAGCAGCTTGGTCAGGGGTGAGCAGTTCTTC
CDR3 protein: CASSLVRGEQFF

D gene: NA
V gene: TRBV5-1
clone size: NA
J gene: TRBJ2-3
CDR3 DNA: TGCGCCAGCAGCTTGGAATCCAGTCCCCCAGATACGCAGTATTTT
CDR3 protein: CASSLESSPPDTQYF

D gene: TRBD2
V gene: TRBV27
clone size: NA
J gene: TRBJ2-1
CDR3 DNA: TGTGCCAGCAGTTTGGGGACTAGCGGGAGGGTGCAGTTCTTC
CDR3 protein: CASSLGTSGRVQFF

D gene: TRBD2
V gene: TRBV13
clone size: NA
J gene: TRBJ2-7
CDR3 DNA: TGTGCCAGCAGCCCACTAGCGGGAACTCCTAACGAGCAGTACTTC
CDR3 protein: CASSPLAGTPNEQYF

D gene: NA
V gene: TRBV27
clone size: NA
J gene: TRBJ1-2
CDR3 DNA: TGTGCCAGCAATCCTCGCCCAGCCCCGGGGTATGGCTACACCTTC
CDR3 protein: CASNPRPAPGYGYTF

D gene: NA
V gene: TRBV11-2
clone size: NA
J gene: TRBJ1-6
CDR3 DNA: TGTGCCAGCAGCTTAATCAACTATAATTCACCCCTCCACTTT
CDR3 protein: CASSLINYNSPLHF

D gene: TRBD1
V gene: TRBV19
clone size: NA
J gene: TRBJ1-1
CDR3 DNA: TGTGCCAGTAGAGACAGGGTCACTGAAGCTTTCTTT
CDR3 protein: CASRDRVTEAFF

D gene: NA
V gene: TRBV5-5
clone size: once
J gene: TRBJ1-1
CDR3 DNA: TGTGCCAGCAGCTCTGACCTCCGAGGGACTGAAGCTTTCTTT
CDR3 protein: CASSSDLRGTEAFF

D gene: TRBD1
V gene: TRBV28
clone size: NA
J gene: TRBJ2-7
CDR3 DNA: TGTGCCAGCACCTGGACAGGGGGCCTCTACGAGCAGTACTTC
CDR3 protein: CASTWTGGLYEQYF

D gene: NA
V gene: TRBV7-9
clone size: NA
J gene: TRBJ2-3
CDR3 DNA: TGTGCCGGAGGACAGACAGATACGCAGTATTTT
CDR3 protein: CAGGQTDTQYF

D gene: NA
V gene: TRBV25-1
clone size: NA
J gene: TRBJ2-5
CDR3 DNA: TGTGCCAGCAGTGAGAGGGTCAGCTATCAAGAGACCCAGTACTTC
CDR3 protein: CASSERVSYQETQYF